In its sample, the clone carrying this TCR beta chain was seen a few times. TCRdb independently ran MiXCR on the RT-PCR reads; one entry per CDR3 protein. Among about 680,000 distinct CDR3 sequences listed, 13% to 15% were seen once. The CDR3 is 15 residues long. V was clipped by 8 bases and J by 0 bases; unmatched bases: 9. CDR1 and CDR2 (germline): MNHEY, SMNVEV (reference sequence). Sequenced: memory CD4+ T cells from blood. This chain connects TRBV27 to TRBJ1-1; 7 nucleotides match TRBD1. This receptor was obtained from a female donor in good health, serving as a healthy control. Written as DNA, the CDR3 is TGTGCCAGCCAACAGGGGCCCTCTGTGAACACTGAAGCTTTCTTT. Translating it yields CASQQGPSVNTEAFF.